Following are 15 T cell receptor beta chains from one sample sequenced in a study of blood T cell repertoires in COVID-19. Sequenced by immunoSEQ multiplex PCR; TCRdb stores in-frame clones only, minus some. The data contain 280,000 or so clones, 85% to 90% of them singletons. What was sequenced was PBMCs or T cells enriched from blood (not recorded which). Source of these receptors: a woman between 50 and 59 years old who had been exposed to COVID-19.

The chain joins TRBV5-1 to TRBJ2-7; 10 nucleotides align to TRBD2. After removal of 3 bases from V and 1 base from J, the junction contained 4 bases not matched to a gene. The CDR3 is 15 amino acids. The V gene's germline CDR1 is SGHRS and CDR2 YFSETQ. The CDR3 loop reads CASSYNSGGSYEQYF. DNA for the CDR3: TGCGCCAGCAGCTATAATAGCGGGGGGTCCTACGAGCAGTACTTC.

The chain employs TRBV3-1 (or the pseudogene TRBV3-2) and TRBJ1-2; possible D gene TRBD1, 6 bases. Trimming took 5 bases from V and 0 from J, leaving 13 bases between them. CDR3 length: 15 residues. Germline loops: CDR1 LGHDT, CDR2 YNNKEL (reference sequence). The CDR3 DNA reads TGTGCCAGCAGCTCAGGGACAACATCTAACTATGGCTACACCTTC. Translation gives CASSSGTTSNYGYTF.

The CDR3 nucleotides are TGTGCCAGCAGTGCCGGGACGGAGGGAGGGCGAGCTTTCTTT. This encodes CASSAGTEGGRAFF. V is TRBV2 and J is TRBJ1-1; possibly TRBD1 for D (5 bases). The germline CDR1 and CDR2 sequences are SNHLY and FYNNEI. The V and J ends lost 4 bases and 10 bases respectively, with 19 bases between them. The CDR3 is made up of 14 amino acids.

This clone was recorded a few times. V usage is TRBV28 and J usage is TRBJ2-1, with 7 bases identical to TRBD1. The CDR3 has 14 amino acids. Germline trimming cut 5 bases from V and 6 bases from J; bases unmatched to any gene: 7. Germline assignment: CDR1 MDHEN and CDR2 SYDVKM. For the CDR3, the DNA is TGTGCCAGCAGTCCCATGGGACAGTCCAATGAGCAGTTCTTC. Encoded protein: CASSPMGQSNEQFF.

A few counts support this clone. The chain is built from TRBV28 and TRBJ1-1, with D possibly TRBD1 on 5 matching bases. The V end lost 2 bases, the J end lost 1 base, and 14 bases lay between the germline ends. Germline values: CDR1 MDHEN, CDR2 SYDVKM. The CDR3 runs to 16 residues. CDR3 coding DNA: TGTGCCAGCAGTTTACGTGGGCAGGGTGAGAACACTGAAGCTTTCTTT. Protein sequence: CASSLRGQGENTEAFF.

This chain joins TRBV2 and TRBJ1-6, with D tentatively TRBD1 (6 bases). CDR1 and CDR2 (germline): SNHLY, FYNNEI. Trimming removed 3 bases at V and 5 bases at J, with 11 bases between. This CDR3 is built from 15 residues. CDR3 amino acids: CASSDGQSDNSPLHF. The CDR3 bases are TGTGCCAGCAGTGACGGACAGTCGGATAATTCACCCCTCCACTTT.

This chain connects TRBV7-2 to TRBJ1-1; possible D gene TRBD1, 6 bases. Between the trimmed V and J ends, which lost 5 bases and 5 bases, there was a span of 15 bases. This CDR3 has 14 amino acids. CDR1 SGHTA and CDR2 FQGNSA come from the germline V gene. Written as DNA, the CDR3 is TGTGCCAGCAGCGGGGGGGGCACTGTTACTGAAGCTTTCTTT. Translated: CASSGGGTVTEAFF.

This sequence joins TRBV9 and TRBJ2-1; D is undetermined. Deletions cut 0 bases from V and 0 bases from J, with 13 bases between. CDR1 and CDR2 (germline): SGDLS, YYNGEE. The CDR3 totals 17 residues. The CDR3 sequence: CASSVGRRPSSYNEQFF. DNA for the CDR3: TGTGCCAGCAGCGTAGGTCGCAGGCCAAGCTCCTACAATGAGCAGTTCTTC.

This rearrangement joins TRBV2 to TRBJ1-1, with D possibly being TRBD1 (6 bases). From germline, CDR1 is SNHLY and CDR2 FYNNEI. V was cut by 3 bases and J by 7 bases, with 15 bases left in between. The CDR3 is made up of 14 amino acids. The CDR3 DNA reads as TGTGCCAGCAGTGATCAGGGGCAGCCGAGTGAAGCTTTCTTT. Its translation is CASSDQGQPSEAFF.

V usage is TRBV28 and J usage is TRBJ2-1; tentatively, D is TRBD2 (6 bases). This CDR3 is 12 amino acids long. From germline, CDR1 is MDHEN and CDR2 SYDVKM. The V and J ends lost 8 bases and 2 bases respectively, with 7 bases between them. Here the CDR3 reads CASSGAYNEQFF. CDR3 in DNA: TGTGCCAGCTCGGGGGCCTACAATGAGCAGTTCTTC.

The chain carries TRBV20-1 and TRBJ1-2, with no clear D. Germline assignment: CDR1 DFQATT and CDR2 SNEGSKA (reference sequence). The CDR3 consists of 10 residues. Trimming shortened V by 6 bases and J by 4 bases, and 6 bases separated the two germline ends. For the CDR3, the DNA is TGCAGTGCAGTCGGCTATGGCTACACCTTC. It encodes CSAVGYGYTF.

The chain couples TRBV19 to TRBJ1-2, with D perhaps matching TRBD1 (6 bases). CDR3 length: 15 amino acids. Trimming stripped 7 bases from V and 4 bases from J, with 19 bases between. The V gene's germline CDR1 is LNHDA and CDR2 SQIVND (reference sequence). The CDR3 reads CASTAPPARGYGYTF. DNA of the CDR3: TGTGCCAGTACCGCGCCCCCGGCCAGGGGCTATGGCTACACCTTC.

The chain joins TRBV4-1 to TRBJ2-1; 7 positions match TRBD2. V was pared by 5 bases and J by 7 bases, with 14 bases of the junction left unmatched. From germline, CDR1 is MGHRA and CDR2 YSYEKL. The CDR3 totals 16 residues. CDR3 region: CASSSPGEGWENEQFF. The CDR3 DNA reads TGCGCCAGCAGCTCTCCGGGGGAGGGCTGGGAAAATGAGCAGTTCTTC.

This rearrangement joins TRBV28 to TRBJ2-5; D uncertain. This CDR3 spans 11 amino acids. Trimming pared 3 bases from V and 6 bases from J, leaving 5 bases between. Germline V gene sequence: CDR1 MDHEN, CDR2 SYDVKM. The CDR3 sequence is CASSFKKTQYF. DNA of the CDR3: TGTGCCAGCAGTTTTAAAAAGACCCAGTACTTC.

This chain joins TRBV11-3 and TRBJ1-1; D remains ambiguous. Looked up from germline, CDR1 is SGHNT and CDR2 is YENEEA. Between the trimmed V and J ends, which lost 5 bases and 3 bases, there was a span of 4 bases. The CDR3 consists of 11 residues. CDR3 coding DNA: TGTGCCAGCAGCGCAGACACTGAAGCTTTCTTT. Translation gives CASSADTEAFF. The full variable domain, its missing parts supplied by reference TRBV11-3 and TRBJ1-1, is EAGVVQSPRYKIIEKKQPVAFWCNPISGHNTLYWYLQNLGQGPELLIRYENEEAVDDSQLPKDRFSAERLKGVDSTLKIQPAELGDSAVYLCASSADTEAFFGQGTRLTVV.